These 3 T cell receptor beta chains were sequenced from one sample in a study of vaccination and CD4 T cells after COVID-19. These receptors have no identified antigens. Regarding treatment: roughly 10-day PBMC culture with coronavirus spike peptide pools or control peptides (ViraFEST assay). The Oncomine TCR Beta short-read assay was applied to DNA of cultured CD4+ T cells. MiXCR, run by TCRdb on the PCR reads, gives a single entry per CDR3 protein. Found here are about 19,000 distinct CDR3 sequences, roughly 31% of them singletons; the top ten hold 15%. Material: cultured CD4+ T cells from blood. The origin of the receptors is a human donor with COVID-19.

There are a few counts of this clonotype. V usage is TRBV7-8 and J usage is TRBJ2-3; the D gene is possibly TRBD2 (5 bases). V lost 10 bases, J lost 0 bases, and 17 bases lay in between. This CDR3 has 15 amino acids. CDR1 SGHVS and CDR2 FQNEAQ come from the germline V gene. CDR3 DNA sequence: TGTGCCACAGGACTTATCCAGTCTAGCACAGATACGCAGTATTTT. Its translation: CATGLIQSSTDTQYF. The whole variable domain, filled in from reference TRBV7-8 and TRBJ2-3, reads GAGVSQSPRYKVAKRGQDVALRCDPISGHVSLFWYQQALGQGPEFLTYFQNEAQLDKSGLPSDRFFAERPEGSVSTLKIQRTQQEDSAVYLCATGLIQSSTDTQYFGPGTRLTVL.

The rearrangement joins TRBV11-2 to TRBJ2-1; either TRBD1 or TRBD2 may fit D (6 bases each). Looked up from germline, CDR1 is SGHAT and CDR2 is FQNNGV. Trimming took 0 bases from V and 0 from J, leaving 15 bases between them. The CDR3 extends over 18 amino acids. CDR3 residues: CASSLEGGGGPSYNEQFF. For the CDR3, the DNA is TGTGCCAGCAGCTTAGAGGGGGGCGGCGGACCCTCCTACAATGAGCAGTTCTTC.

The gene calls are TRBV7-3 and TRBJ2-3; no clear D. The ends were cut back, 4 bases at V and 4 bases at J, with 12 bases in the middle. The CDR3 consists of 14 residues. Per the germline V gene, CDR1 is SGHTA and CDR2 is FQGTGA. CDR3 nucleotide sequence: TGTGCCAGCAGCTACAGAAAGGGTTCAGATACGCAGTATTTT. This translates into CASSYRKGSDTQYF.